This is a list of T cell receptor beta chains from one sample in a study of cytomegalovirus exposure and HLA in healthy donors. Repertoires were generated with immunoSEQ multiplex PCR, while TCRdb's copy carries only in-frame clones and drops some. This table has under 200,000 clones, roughly 75% appearing once. What was sequenced was PBMCs. These receptors all stem from a woman in her fifties or sixties in good health and CMV-seropositive. Each CDR3 is given with its conserved first and last residue. The D gene is left open where the match is weak. Expanded clones get a size class; other rows say once, few or many, or leave the size out.

J,V,D,size,length,DNA,CDR3
TRBJ2-7,TRBV7-2,.,few,14,TGTGCCAGCAGCTTCGAACTGAGCTCCTACGAGCAGTACTTC,CASSFELSSYEQYF
TRBJ2-3,TRBV7-9,.,.,11,TGTGCCAGCAGCCCCCAGGACTTGCAGTATTTT,CASSPQDLQYF
TRBJ1-2,TRBV28,TRBD1,.,16,TGTGCCAGCAGTTCTACTCGGACAGGAGATCTATATGGCTACACCTTC,CASSSTRTGDLYGYTF
TRBJ2-2,TRBV28,.,.,13,TGTGCCAGCATCGGCGGTAACACCGGGGAGCTGTTTTTT,CASIGGNTGELFF
TRBJ1-4,TRBV23-1,.,.,14,TGCGCCAGCAGCACCCTACAGGGATACGAAAAACTGTTTTTT,CASSTLQGYEKLFF
TRBJ2-1,TRBV5-1,TRBD2,.,15,TGCGCCAGCAGCTCTAGCGGGAGCCCCTACAATGAGCAGTTCTTC,CASSSSGSPYNEQFF
TRBJ1-5,TRBV6-5,.,.,15,TGTGCCAGCTCCAGGGCCCTAGTCGGGAATCAGCCCCAGCATTTT,CASSRALVGNQPQHF
TRBJ2-7,TRBV7-9,.,.,15,TGTGCCAGCAGCTTAGGCGGGCTGGTCAGGAACGAGCAGTACTTC,CASSLGGLVRNEQYF
TRBJ2-1,TRBV5-1,TRBD1,.,15,TGCGCCAGCAGGCAGACAGGGCTGGTCCACAATGAGCAGTTCTTC,CASRQTGLVHNEQFF
TRBJ2-4,TRBV4-2,TRBD2,.,18,TGTGCCAGCAGCCAAGAAATATCGGGGGGGGTAGCCAAAAACATTCAGTACTTC,CASSQEISGGVAKNIQYF